This T cell receptor beta chain was documented in a study of cytomegalovirus exposure and HLA in healthy donors. Regarding this clone: Antigen specificity is unknown.

PCR involved 60 Vbeta and 13 Jbeta primers. TCRdb keeps only in-frame clones here, not all; method: immunoSEQ multiplex PCR. The sample lists about 94,000 clones; 76% were seen once. Study conclusions and caveats: The study listed about 150 cytomegalovirus-associated TCR beta chains. A later analysis showed that HLA-associated TCR beta chains had undergone more clonal expansion than equally common others. Within an earlier analysis, most TCR beta V segments proved productive either about 90% or about 30% of the time.

Trimming removed 2 bases from V and 5 bases from J, with 25 bases in between. The CDR3 spans 18 residues. CDR1 is ENHRY and CDR2 is SYGVKD in the germline V gene. The sample was PBMCs. This chain joins TRBV10-3 and TRBJ2-7, with D possibly being TRBD2 (6 bases). This TCR came from a male donor in good health and CMV-seronegative. CDR3 protein: CAISEKSLGGRTRNEQYF. CDR3 nucleotides: TGTGCCATCAGTGAGAAGTCATTAGGAGGGAGGACCAGGAACGAGCAGTACTTC.